The clone carrying this T cell receptor (beta chain) occurred once. Thawed, overnight-rested PBMC were stained with GMM-loaded CD1B tetramer, viability dye and anti-CD3, then sorted. C32 glucose monomycolate from Rhodococcus equi was loaded onto the CD1B tetramers. Roughly 92,000 tetramer-negative cells were sorted from each donor. Chain pairing is unknown; alpha and beta were sequenced separately. Here immunoSEQ multiplex PCR was the method, and the copy in TCRdb shows in-frame clones only, minus some. The table lists more than 45,000 clones, around 90% of them singletons. This sample was taken from a study of T cells in tuberculosis. Germline V gene data show CDR1 as MNHNS and CDR2 as SASEGT. Deletions cut 1 base from V and 4 bases from J, with 17 bases between. The CDR3 length is 17 residues.

The sample comprised CD1b-GMM tetramer-negative cells sorted from PBMCs. The chain combines TRBV6-1 with TRBJ1-3, with D possibly being TRBD1 (5 bases). This TCR came from an adult woman with latent tuberculosis. The CDR3 reads CASSEGLGQGGGNTIYF. The CDR3 region has the DNA TGTGCCAGCAGTGAAGGTCTGGGGCAGGGAGGCGGAAACACCATATATTTT.